This passage covers 18 T cell receptor beta chains from one sample sequenced in a study of identical twins. In TCRdb, the 5' RACE reads were re-called with MiXCR into one record per CDR3 protein. The sample yields some 790,000 distinct CDR3 sequences, 15% to 20% seen once. The same specimen was also included in a second study, on T cells expressing NK-cell markers.

The sample consisted of PBMCs. Source of these receptors: a woman in her late teens or twenties in good health.

In its sample, this clonotype was seen a few times. The CDR3 loop reads CASSLGGSHEQFF. In nucleotides, the CDR3 is TGTGCCAGCAGCTTGGGAGGGTCCCATGAGCAGTTCTTC. The chain is built from TRBV7-2 and TRBJ2-1, with 7 positions matching TRBD2. V shed 3 bases and J 8 bases; nucleotides not matched to a gene: 4. The CDR3 consists of 13 residues. Germline-derived CDR1 and CDR2 are SGHTA and FQGNSA.

This clonotype has a count of ten or more. The chain employs TRBV12-3 or TRBV12-4 and TRBJ1-2; possible D gene TRBD1, 5 bases. V lost 5 bases to trimming and J lost 0 bases, with 13 bases between them. This CDR3 has 15 amino acids. The DNA for the CDR3 is TGTGCCAGCAGTCCAGGGCAGATATCTAACTATGGCTACACCTTC. Its protein product is CASSPGQISNYGYTF.

This clonotype has a handful of counts. The gene calls are TRBV6-6 and TRBJ2-7, with 9 positions matching TRBD2. Germline loops: CDR1 MNHNY, CDR2 SVGAGI (reference sequence). This CDR3 contains 13 residues. V lost 8 bases and J lost 6; bases outside the gene matches: 8. The CDR3 coding sequence is TGTGCCAGCGCCACGGGACTAGCAGGCGAGCAGTACTTC. Amino acid sequence: CASATGLAGEQYF.

This clonotype was recorded a few times. V gene TRBV6-1 combines with J gene TRBJ2-3; 9 bases map to TRBD2. Germline CDR1 and CDR2: MNHNS and SASEGT. V was pared by 6 bases and J by 2 bases, with 12 bases of the junction left unmatched. The CDR3 consists of 17 residues. CDR3 residues: CASSRPASGGSTDTQYF. Written as DNA, the CDR3 is TGTGCCAGCAGCCGCCCCGCGAGCGGGGGGTCCACAGATACGCAGTATTTT.

The chain couples TRBV9 to TRBJ2-1; 7 nucleotides match TRBD1. The germline V gene encodes CDR1 SGDLS and CDR2 YYNGEE. The V gene end was trimmed by 4 bases and the J gene end by 4 bases; junction bases not matched to a gene: 11. The CDR3 totals 16 residues. The CDR3 bases are TGTGCCAGCAGCCCCACCTTTGGACAGGAGTACAATGAGCAGTTCTTC. It codes for CASSPTFGQEYNEQFF.

V usage is TRBV30 and J usage is TRBJ2-3; tentatively, D is TRBD2 (5 bases). Deletions cut 1 base from V and 8 bases from J, with 10 bases between. Germline V lookup: CDR1 GTSNPN, CDR2 SVGIG (reference sequence). The length of the CDR3 is 12 residues. CDR3 loop: CAWSGLAFTQYF. CDR3 coding DNA: TGTGCCTGGAGTGGCCTAGCTTTTACGCAGTATTTT.

This clonotype was counted between two and nine times. The chain employs TRBV24-1 and TRBJ1-2; tentatively, D is TRBD1 (6 bases). The CDR3 is 14 amino acids. The V gene lost 7 bases and the J gene lost 4 bases, with 15 bases spanning the gap. Germline V CDR1 and CDR2: KGHDR, SFDVKD. CDR3 protein: CATSEPTGRYGYTF. The CDR3 DNA follows: TGTGCCACCAGCGAGCCGACAGGCCGCTATGGCTACACCTTC.

The rearrangement uses TRBV2 and TRBJ1-1, with 7 positions matching TRBD1. This CDR3 is built from 15 residues. With 2 bases clipped from V and 4 bases from J, the junction kept 7 bases outside the gene matches. Germline V gives CDR1 SNHLY, CDR2 FYNNEI. The CDR3 is CASSEQGEVGTEAFF. The CDR3 nucleotides are TGTGCCAGCAGTGAACAGGGGGAGGTGGGCACTGAAGCTTTCTTT. Together with reference TRBV2 and TRBJ1-1, the CDR3 gives the full variable domain: EPEVTQTPSHQVTQMGQEVILRCVPISNHLYFYWYRQILGQKVEFLVSFYNNEISEKSEIFDDQFSVERPDGSNFTLKIRSTKLEDSAMYFCASSEQGEVGTEAFFGQGTRLTVV.

The CDR3, as DNA: TGCAGCGTGATGGGCTTTAACTATGGCTACACCTTC. The encoded protein is CSVMGFNYGYTF. The chain has TRBV29-1 and TRBJ1-2; D is uncertain. CDR1 and CDR2 (germline): SQVTM, ANQGSEA. The CDR3 covers 12 residues. V was cut by 6 bases and J by 1 base, with 9 bases left in between.

This rearrangement joins TRBV29-1 to TRBJ2-2, with unresolved D. V gave up 7 bases and J gave up 4 bases, with 13 bases separating them. This CDR3 spans 13 amino acids. CDR1 SQVTM and CDR2 ANQGSEA come from the germline V gene. CDR3 bases: TGCAGCGCACTCTCAGGAGTCACCGGGGAGCTGTTTTTT. Translated, it gives CSALSGVTGELFF.

The V gene is TRBV4-3, the J gene TRBJ2-1, with unresolved D. Per germline, CDR1 LGHNA and CDR2 YSLEER. The CDR3 spans 14 residues. V was shortened by 4 bases and J by 9 bases, with 16 bases between the two germline ends. Written as DNA, the CDR3 is TGCGCCAGCAGCCGAAGATTGGGGATAGGTGAGCAGTTCTTC. It encodes CASSRRLGIGEQFF.

This clonotype occurred once. The chain has TRBV12-3 or TRBV12-4 and TRBJ2-2; a weak D match, TRBD1 (5 bases). Trimming shortened V by 5 bases and J by 7 bases, and 17 bases separated the two germline ends. The CDR3 consists of 15 residues. The CDR3 DNA reads TGTGCCAGCAGTCCACCAAATCAGGGCATCGGGGAGCTGTTTTTT. Translation gives CASSPPNQGIGELFF.

This clonotype was detected only once. This chain links TRBV11-1 with TRBJ2-5; maybe TRBD2 (5 bases). CDR1 is SGHAT, CDR2 FQDESV, per germline (reference sequence). Trimming took off 3 bases at V and 5 bases at J, with 13 bases between the two ends. The length of the CDR3 is 14 residues. CDR3 sequence (DNA): TGTGCCAGCAGCTTCAGGCTAGCTGTCGAGACCCAGTACTTC. Its translation: CASSFRLAVETQYF.

The chain has TRBV12-3 or TRBV12-4 and TRBJ2-3; a weak D match, TRBD1 (5 bases). The V and J ends lost 4 bases and 2 bases respectively, with 10 bases between them. CDR3 length: 14 residues. The CDR3 loop reads CASSSRVPTDTQYF. CDR3 DNA: TGTGCCAGCAGTTCCAGGGTTCCCACAGATACGCAGTATTTT.

This clonotype was seen a few times. The J gene is TRBJ2-1, the V gene TRBV10-3; 10 positions match TRBD2. J lost 7 bases, V lost 6 bases, and 12 bases had no gene match. The CDR3 is made up of 16 amino acids. Per germline, CDR1 ENHRY and CDR2 SYGVKD. The CDR3 nucleotides are TGTGCCATCAGGGGCGACAGCGGGAGGGCTGTAAATGAGCAGTTCTTC. This sequence encodes CAIRGDSGRAVNEQFF.

This rearrangement joins TRBV7-8 to TRBJ2-7; no definite D call. The length of the CDR3 is 15 residues. Looked up from germline, CDR1 is SGHVS and CDR2 is FQNEAQ. The ends were cut back, 7 bases at V and 0 bases at J, with 16 bases in the middle. The CDR3 protein is CASTATTVSSYEQYF. The CDR3 DNA reads TGTGCCAGCACAGCTACTACAGTCAGCTCCTACGAGCAGTACTTC.

The J gene is TRBJ1-5, the V gene TRBV7-9; TRBD1 might be the D (5 bases). Germline V gene data show CDR1 as SEHNR and CDR2 as FQNEAQ (reference sequence). This CDR3 has 16 residues. V was clipped by 7 bases and J by 3 bases, with 19 bases between them. The CDR3 DNA follows: TGTGCCAGCACCTCATCAGGGCAGGGTAACAATCAGCCCCAGCATTTT. Translating gives CASTSSGQGNNQPQHF.

This clonotype was found a few times. This chain connects TRBV6-1 to TRBJ1-1, with 10 bases lining up with TRBD1. V gave up 7 bases and J gave up 6 bases; unmatched junction bases: 8. Germline assignment: CDR1 MNHNS and CDR2 SASEGT. This CDR3 is 14 amino acids long. The CDR3 reads CASTKGTGASEAFF. The DNA for the CDR3 is TGTGCCAGCACCAAAGGGACAGGGGCTTCTGAAGCTTTCTTT.